The present T cell receptor beta chain was sequenced within a study of T cell changes during pregnancy in multiple sclerosis. This clone was recorded only once. CDR3 length: 14 amino acids. Deletions cut 3 bases from V and 4 bases from J, with 10 bases between. Germline V gene sequence: CDR1 SGHVS, CDR2 FQNEAQ. Clones were read by immunoSEQ multiplex PCR, and TCRdb kept only the in-frame ones, dropping some. The table records some 74,000 clones, around 90% of them present only once. The clonotype originates from a female donor in good health, enrolled as a control in a pregnancy study. The chain links TRBV7-8 to TRBJ1-5, with D unclear. The sequencing here drew on peripheral blood, taken after pregnancy. CDR3 in DNA: TGTGCCAGCAGCTTTGGGCCGAGAAATCAGCCCCAGCATTTT. This gives the protein CASSFGPRNQPQHF. Variable domain in full (rest from reference TRBV7-8 and TRBJ1-5): GAGVSQSPRYKVAKRGQDVALRCDPISGHVSLFWYQQALGQGPEFLTYFQNEAQLDKSGLPSDRFFAERPEGSVSTLKIQRTQQEDSAVYLCASSFGPRNQPQHFGDGTRLSIL.